This is a list of T cell receptor beta chains from one sample in a study of blood T cell repertoires in COVID-19. Repertoires were generated with immunoSEQ multiplex PCR, while TCRdb's copy carries only in-frame clones and drops some. The data contain 250,000 to 300,000 clones, 80% to 90% of them singletons. Specimen: peripheral blood. The receptors originated from a woman aged 25-40 years with COVID-19, enrolled during active disease. Both conserved end residues are part of each CDR3. Each record gives: clone size, V gene, J gene, D gene, CDR3 protein, CDR3 DNA. D genes are given only for firm matches. Clone size appears in some rows only: once, few, many, or a class for an expanded clone.

clone_size: -
v_call: TRBV7-6
j_call: TRBJ2-3
d_call: TRBD1
cdr3_aa: CASSGDRGIRPDTDTQYF
cdr3_nt: TGTGCCAGCAGTGGGGACAGGGGGATCAGACCGGACACAGATACGCAGTATTTT

clone_size: -
v_call: TRBV11-2
j_call: TRBJ2-5
d_call: -
cdr3_aa: CASSPWTEETQYF
cdr3_nt: TGTGCCAGCAGCCCCTGGACAGAAGAGACCCAGTACTTC

clone_size: -
v_call: TRBV11-2
j_call: TRBJ2-3
d_call: TRBD2
cdr3_aa: CASSRLAGTGDTQYF
cdr3_nt: TGTGCCAGCAGCCGACTAGCGGGGACGGGGGATACGCAGTATTTT

clone_size: -
v_call: TRBV10-2
j_call: TRBJ1-2
d_call: -
cdr3_aa: CASKGQGQPDYGYTF
cdr3_nt: TGCGCCAGCAAGGGTCAGGGGCAGCCTGACTATGGCTACACCTTC

clone_size: -
v_call: TRBV7-9
j_call: TRBJ2-3
d_call: -
cdr3_aa: CASSFTVDGITDTQYF
cdr3_nt: TGTGCCAGCAGCTTTACGGTGGACGGGATCACAGATACGCAGTATTTT

clone_size: -
v_call: TRBV29-1
j_call: TRBJ2-2
d_call: TRBD2
cdr3_aa: CSVSLARGLGTGELFF
cdr3_nt: TGCAGCGTTTCTTTGGCGCGGGGGTTGGGCACCGGGGAGCTGTTTTTT

clone_size: -
v_call: TRBV6-5
j_call: TRBJ2-3
d_call: TRBD2
cdr3_aa: CASSSSGGAGDTQYF
cdr3_nt: TGTGCCAGCAGTTCTAGCGGGGGGGCCGGGGATACGCAGTATTTT

clone_size: once
v_call: TRBV4-1
j_call: TRBJ2-3
d_call: TRBD2
cdr3_aa: CASTPAGGLGYPETHF
cdr3_nt: TGCGCCAGCACCCCCGCGGGGGGCCTGGGATACCCCGAAACGCATTTT

clone_size: once
v_call: TRBV19
j_call: TRBJ1-1
d_call: TRBD1
cdr3_aa: CASSIYRGTKGEAFF
cdr3_nt: TGTGCCAGTAGTATTTACAGGGGGACGAAAGGTGAAGCTTTCTTT

clone_size: -
v_call: TRBV14
j_call: TRBJ1-5
d_call: -
cdr3_aa: CASSPGLGRPQHF
cdr3_nt: TGTGCCAGCAGCCCCGGACTTGGGCGGCCCCAGCATTTT

clone_size: -
v_call: TRBV27
j_call: TRBJ1-5
d_call: -
cdr3_aa: CARAQPQHF
cdr3_nt: TGTGCCAGGGCTCAGCCCCAGCATTTT

clone_size: -
v_call: TRBV6-6
j_call: TRBJ2-5
d_call: TRBD2
cdr3_aa: CASSRGLAGGLETQYF
cdr3_nt: TGTGCCAGCAGTAGGGGACTAGCGGGGGGGCTTGAGACCCAGTACTTC

clone_size: -
v_call: TRBV5-1
j_call: TRBJ2-2
d_call: TRBD2
cdr3_aa: CASSLAGGALTGELFF
cdr3_nt: TGCGCCAGCAGCTTGGCCGGGGGGGCGCTTACCGGGGAGCTGTTTTTT

clone_size: once
v_call: TRBV10-1
j_call: TRBJ2-6
d_call: -
cdr3_aa: CASSDGAVGEGANVLTF
cdr3_nt: TGCGCCAGCAGTGATGGAGCGGTTGGAGAAGGGGCCAACGTCCTGACTTTC

clone_size: -
v_call: TRBV27
j_call: TRBJ1-1
d_call: -
cdr3_aa: CASSWGGLNTEAFF
cdr3_nt: TGTGCCAGCAGTTGGGGGGGGTTGAACACTGAAGCTTTCTTT

clone_size: -
v_call: TRBV10-1
j_call: TRBJ2-3
d_call: TRBD2
cdr3_aa: CASSEGSGETLSSTDTQYF
cdr3_nt: TGCGCCAGCAGTGAAGGAAGCGGGGAGACCCTCTCTAGCACAGATACGCAGTATTTT

clone_size: -
v_call: TRBV18
j_call: TRBJ1-4
d_call: -
cdr3_aa: CASSFRTDYEKLFF
cdr3_nt: TGTGCCAGCTCATTCCGGACAGATTATGAAAAACTGTTTTTT

clone_size: -
v_call: TRBV6-5
j_call: TRBJ2-7
d_call: TRBD1
cdr3_aa: CASRRQGREQYF
cdr3_nt: TGTGCCAGCAGACGACAGGGTCGGGAGCAGTACTTC

clone_size: -
v_call: TRBV7-2
j_call: TRBJ2-2
d_call: -
cdr3_aa: CASSSAGGYIGGGELFF
cdr3_nt: TGTGCCAGCAGCTCAGCTGGGGGCTACATTGGGGGCGGGGAGCTGTTTTTT

clone_size: once
v_call: TRBV19
j_call: TRBJ2-1
d_call: TRBD2
cdr3_aa: CASSILRGGNEQFF
cdr3_nt: TGTGCCAGTAGTATATTGCGGGGGGGCAATGAGCAGTTCTTC

clone_size: -
v_call: TRBV19
j_call: TRBJ2-2
d_call: -
cdr3_aa: CASSISGAGTGELFF
cdr3_nt: TGTGCCAGTAGTATATCAGGGGCGGGCACCGGGGAGCTGTTTTTT

clone_size: -
v_call: TRBV7-8
j_call: TRBJ2-7
d_call: TRBD2
cdr3_aa: CASSLGLDYEQYF
cdr3_nt: TGTGCCAGCAGCTTGGGACTAGACTACGAGCAGTACTTC

clone_size: -
v_call: TRBV12-3/TRBV12-4
j_call: TRBJ1-5
d_call: TRBD1
cdr3_aa: CASSLTGYQPQHF
cdr3_nt: TGTGCCAGCAGTTTGACAGGGTATCAGCCCCAGCATTTT

clone_size: few
v_call: TRBV7-6
j_call: TRBJ2-7
d_call: TRBD2
cdr3_aa: CASSRGTASGGSYEQYF
cdr3_nt: TGTGCCAGCAGCCGCGGAACAGCTTCGGGGGGAAGCTACGAGCAGTACTTC

clone_size: -
v_call: TRBV4-1
j_call: TRBJ1-6
d_call: -
cdr3_aa: CASSQVLLYNSPLHF
cdr3_nt: TGCGCCAGCAGCCAAGTTCTACTTTATAATTCACCCCTCCACTTT

clone_size: -
v_call: TRBV5-1
j_call: TRBJ2-5
d_call: TRBD1
cdr3_aa: CASSWTGETQYF
cdr3_nt: TGCGCCAGCAGCTGGACAGGGGAGACCCAGTACTTC

clone_size: -
v_call: TRBV6-5
j_call: TRBJ1-2
d_call: TRBD1
cdr3_aa: CASIRDRVAGYTF
cdr3_nt: TGTGCCAGCATCCGGGACAGGGTTGCTGGCTACACCTTC

clone_size: -
v_call: TRBV27
j_call: TRBJ2-2
d_call: TRBD2
cdr3_aa: CASSLYLAGGRRTGELFF
cdr3_nt: TGTGCCAGCAGTTTATATCTAGCGGGGGGGCGGAGAACCGGGGAGCTGTTTTTT

clone_size: -
v_call: TRBV7-9
j_call: TRBJ2-2
d_call: -
cdr3_aa: CASSSTATGELFF
cdr3_nt: TGTGCCAGCAGTTCAACAGCTACCGGGGAGCTGTTTTTT

clone_size: -
v_call: TRBV19
j_call: TRBJ1-3
d_call: TRBD1
cdr3_aa: CASSSRDRVSTLARAENTIYF
cdr3_nt: TGTGCCAGTAGTTCTCGGGACAGGGTTTCTACTCTTGCCCGCGCGGAAAACACCATATATTTT

clone_size: -
v_call: TRBV6-5
j_call: TRBJ1-2
d_call: -
cdr3_aa: CASSYSRAGRGYGYTF
cdr3_nt: TGTGCCAGCAGTTACTCGAGGGCGGGCAGGGGCTATGGCTACACCTTC

clone_size: -
v_call: TRBV6-4
j_call: TRBJ1-1
d_call: -
cdr3_aa: CASSPGLNTEAFF
cdr3_nt: TGTGCCAGCAGCCCAGGGTTGAACACTGAAGCTTTCTTT

clone_size: -
v_call: TRBV13
j_call: TRBJ2-7
d_call: -
cdr3_aa: CASSEQGTVSYEQYF
cdr3_nt: TGTGCCAGCAGCGAACAGGGAACGGTCTCCTACGAGCAGTACTTC

clone_size: -
v_call: TRBV5-5
j_call: TRBJ1-3
d_call: -
cdr3_aa: CASSLEYGNTIYF
cdr3_nt: TGTGCCAGCAGCTTGGAATATGGAAACACCATATATTTT

clone_size: once
v_call: TRBV10-2
j_call: TRBJ2-3
d_call: TRBD2
cdr3_aa: CASSELWGGYTDTQYF
cdr3_nt: TGCGCCAGCAGTGAGTTATGGGGGGGTTACACAGATACGCAGTATTTT

clone_size: -
v_call: TRBV5-8
j_call: TRBJ1-5
d_call: -
cdr3_aa: CASSDQVNQPQHF
cdr3_nt: TGTGCCAGCAGCGACCAGGTTAATCAGCCCCAGCATTTT

clone_size: -
v_call: TRBV7-8
j_call: TRBJ2-7
d_call: -
cdr3_aa: CASSFEPLGYEQYF
cdr3_nt: TGTGCCAGCAGCTTTGAGCCTCTAGGCTACGAGCAGTACTTC

clone_size: -
v_call: TRBV27
j_call: TRBJ2-2
d_call: -
cdr3_aa: CASSRTLTGELFF
cdr3_nt: TGTGCCAGCAGTCGGACTCTGACCGGGGAGCTGTTTTTT

clone_size: -
v_call: TRBV27
j_call: TRBJ2-1
d_call: -
cdr3_aa: CASSWPGTYNEQFF
cdr3_nt: TGTGCCAGCAGTTGGCCAGGGACCTACAATGAGCAGTTCTTC

clone_size: -
v_call: TRBV3-1/TRBV3-2
j_call: TRBJ2-1
d_call: TRBD2
cdr3_aa: CASSRTTGLAGSYNEQFF
cdr3_nt: TGTGCCAGCAGCCGCACCACGGGACTAGCGGGGAGCTACAATGAGCAGTTCTTC

clone_size: -
v_call: TRBV7-9
j_call: TRBJ1-3
d_call: -
cdr3_aa: CASSLVGGGVATGYTIYF
cdr3_nt: TGTGCCAGCAGCTTAGTCGGAGGCGGGGTAGCTACGGGATACACCATATATTTT

clone_size: once
v_call: TRBV2
j_call: TRBJ2-1
d_call: TRBD1
cdr3_aa: CASNFGQGAGDEQFF
cdr3_nt: TGTGCCAGCAATTTTGGGCAGGGGGCTGGAGATGAGCAGTTCTTC

clone_size: -
v_call: TRBV6-5
j_call: TRBJ2-7
d_call: -
cdr3_aa: CASRNRLRSSYEQYF
cdr3_nt: TGTGCCAGCAGAAACCGACTCCGGAGCTCCTACGAGCAGTACTTC

clone_size: -
v_call: TRBV11-2
j_call: TRBJ2-5
d_call: TRBD2
cdr3_aa: CASSSPGGTSGGAGETQYF
cdr3_nt: TGTGCCAGCAGCTCCCCCGGGGGGACTAGCGGGGGGGCCGGAGAGACCCAGTACTTC

clone_size: -
v_call: TRBV5-4
j_call: TRBJ2-7
d_call: -
cdr3_aa: CASSREVTYEQYF
cdr3_nt: TGTGCCAGCAGCCGAGAAGTCACCTACGAGCAGTACTTC

clone_size: -
v_call: TRBV4-2
j_call: TRBJ2-2
d_call: -
cdr3_aa: CASSPPGSEELFF
cdr3_nt: TGTGCCAGCAGCCCTCCTGGCTCCGAGGAGCTGTTTTTT

clone_size: few
v_call: TRBV18
j_call: TRBJ1-4
d_call: -
cdr3_aa: CASSPGILEKLFF
cdr3_nt: TGTGCCAGCTCACCGGGCATCCTAGAAAAACTGTTTTTT

clone_size: -
v_call: TRBV5-1
j_call: TRBJ2-1
d_call: -
cdr3_aa: CASGTQNLLEQFF
cdr3_nt: TGCGCCAGCGGTACCCAAAACTTGCTGGAGCAGTTCTTC

clone_size: -
v_call: TRBV15
j_call: TRBJ2-1
d_call: -
cdr3_aa: CATSRDRQQVYNEQFF
cdr3_nt: TGTGCCACCAGCAGAGACCGCCAGCAGGTCTACAATGAGCAGTTCTTC

clone_size: -
v_call: TRBV19
j_call: TRBJ2-5
d_call: TRBD2
cdr3_aa: CASSGGASGETQYF
cdr3_nt: TGTGCCAGTAGCGGGGGGGCAAGCGGGGAGACCCAGTACTTC

clone_size: -
v_call: TRBV12-3/TRBV12-4
j_call: TRBJ1-5
d_call: -
cdr3_aa: CASTPSLNQPQHF
cdr3_nt: TGTGCCAGCACGCCCAGTTTGAATCAGCCCCAGCATTTT

clone_size: -
v_call: TRBV7-6
j_call: TRBJ2-7
d_call: TRBD2
cdr3_aa: CASSVTSGGDYEQYF
cdr3_nt: TGTGCCAGCAGCGTAACTAGCGGGGGGGATTACGAGCAGTACTTC

clone_size: -
v_call: TRBV29-1
j_call: TRBJ1-2
d_call: TRBD1
cdr3_aa: CSVRTGEGYGYTF
cdr3_nt: TGCAGCGTGCGGACAGGGGAGGGCTATGGCTACACCTTC

clone_size: -
v_call: TRBV6-5
j_call: TRBJ2-1
d_call: -
cdr3_aa: CASSYSGDNYNEQFF
cdr3_nt: TGTGCCAGCAGTTACAGCGGGGACAACTACAATGAGCAGTTCTTC

clone_size: -
v_call: TRBV6-5
j_call: TRBJ1-2
d_call: -
cdr3_aa: CASSYTGGSDGYTF
cdr3_nt: TGTGCCAGCAGTTACACGGGGGGGAGTGATGGCTACACCTTC

clone_size: -
v_call: TRBV2
j_call: TRBJ2-1
d_call: TRBD2
cdr3_aa: CASSRTSSFQQFF
cdr3_nt: TGTGCCAGCTCTCGGACTAGTTCTTTTCAGCAGTTCTTC

clone_size: -
v_call: TRBV15
j_call: TRBJ2-7
d_call: TRBD1
cdr3_aa: CATSRDRQGGYEQYF
cdr3_nt: TGTGCCACCAGCAGAGACCGACAGGGGGGCTACGAGCAGTACTTC

clone_size: -
v_call: TRBV13
j_call: TRBJ2-4
d_call: -
cdr3_aa: CASSFAGPLIDIQYF
cdr3_nt: TGTGCCAGCAGTTTTGCGGGACCCCTCATAGACATTCAGTACTTC

clone_size: -
v_call: TRBV2
j_call: TRBJ1-2
d_call: TRBD1
cdr3_aa: CASSDIRTGNF
cdr3_nt: TGTGCCAGCAGTGATATCAGGACAGGGAACTTC